This T cell receptor (beta chain) is drawn from a study of vaccination effects on CD4 cells after COVID-19. Profiled with immunoSEQ multiplex PCR; TCRdb holds only in-frame clones, not every one. The profile shows nearly 30,000 clones, roughly 81% of them singletons. As for this clone: Its antigen is unknown.

Sequencing in the ViraFEST assay came after antigen-specific CD4+ T cells had been expanded with viral peptide pools, which were used to stimulate PBMC. Following 10 days of culture, CD4+ T cells were isolated. All study participants received two doses of BNT162b2 or mRNA-1273 vaccine. Both day 3 and day 7 saw half the medium replaced with IL-2 medium. From germline, CDR1 is SGHTS and CDR2 YDEGEE. V shed 0 bases and J 5 bases; nucleotides not matched to a gene: 15. This CDR3 region has 18 residues. Study findings and constraints: The study found that only 1 of 255 vaccine-induced clones from healthy vaccinees cross-reacted with common cold coronaviruses.

The clonotype comes from a human donor who received a COVID-19 vaccine. The rearrangement links TRBV5-8 to TRBJ2-5; the match to TRBD2 covers 8 bases. Sequenced material: CD4+ T cells from PBMCs cultured with HCoV-229E spike peptides, taken after COVID-19 vaccination. CDR3 in DNA: TGTGCCAGCAGCTTGGAATTCGCGCGCGGGAGGATAGGGGAGACCCAGTACTTC. Protein sequence: CASSLEFARGRIGETQYF.